This passage covers 22 T cell receptor beta chains from one sample sequenced in a study of T cells of healthy individuals (dated by TCRdb to 2016 to 2018). Library preparation employed 5' RACE. For sequencing, an Illumina MiSeq was employed. Clones were called with MiXCR by TCRdb after fastp trimmed the public reads at Q25, and only in-frame beta chains were retained. Identical CDR3 protein sequences are pooled into one entry, listed with their most common genes and DNA. This sample gives 65,000 to 90,000 distinct CDR3 sequences in total; approximately 5.4% of them show up just once. The ten largest clones take up 7.5% to 9.5% of the sample. These receptors were obtained from a female donor in good health.

This clonotype was counted ten times or more. This rearrangement joins TRBV7-2 to TRBJ2-3; 8 nucleotides line up with TRBD1. The junction had 3 bases not matched to a gene; V was cut back by 5 bases and J by 2 bases. This CDR3 is built from 14 residues. The V gene's germline CDR1 is SGHTA and CDR2 FQGNSA. As DNA, the CDR3 is TGTGCCAGCAGCAGACAGGGGTCCACAGATACGCAGTATTTT. It yields the protein CASSRQGSTDTQYF. Using reference TRBV7-2 and TRBJ2-3 for the parts outside the CDR3, the full variable domain is GAGVSQSPSNKVTEKGKDVELRCDPISGHTALYWYRQSLGQGLEFLIYFQGNSAPDKSGLPSDRFSAERTGGSVSTLTIQRTQQEDSAVYLCASSRQGSTDTQYFGPGTRLTVL.

In this sample, this clonotype turned up many times. V and J are TRBV6-1 and TRBJ1-2; the match to TRBD1 covers 7 bases. This CDR3 is 16 amino acids long. From germline, CDR1 is MNHNS and CDR2 SASEGT. After removal of 6 bases from V and 8 bases from J, the junction contained 18 bases not matched to a gene. The CDR3 protein is CASRHARMGQLGGYTF. CDR3 nucleotide sequence: TGTGCCAGCAGACACGCTAGAATGGGACAGTTGGGCGGCTACACCTTC.

The table lists this clonotype with many counts. The gene calls are TRBV18 and TRBJ1-5; D unclear. The CDR3 contains 13 residues. V lost 2 bases and J 5 bases, leaving 7 bases between the germline ends. Germline-derived CDR1 and CDR2 are KGHSH and LQKENI. The CDR3 loop reads CASSPYGDQPQHF. Written as DNA, the CDR3 is TGTGCCAGCTCACCATATGGGGATCAGCCCCAGCATTTT.

The genes are TRBV4-3 and TRBJ1-4; no firm D call. This CDR3 contains 13 residues. V shed 0 bases and J shed 11 bases, with 10 bases lying between them. Germline values: CDR1 LGHNA, CDR2 YSLEER. CDR3 in amino acids: CASSQDLKVKLFF. The CDR3 nucleotides are TGCGCCAGCAGCCAAGATTTGAAAGTGAAACTGTTTTTT.

This clonotype was observed at least ten times. The J gene is TRBJ1-5, the V gene TRBV7-2; perhaps TRBD1 as D (5 bases). V lost 8 bases and J lost 7, with 18 bases in between. The germline V gene has CDR1 SGHTA and CDR2 FQGNSA. CDR3 size: 14 residues. CDR3: CASVLSGPPQPQHF. Here the CDR3 DNA reads TGTGCCAGCGTCCTTTCGGGACCCCCCCAGCCCCAGCATTTT.

The chain couples TRBV11-2 to TRBJ2-3; tentatively, D is TRBD2 (6 bases). The CDR3 is 14 amino acids. Germline-derived CDR1 and CDR2 are SGHAT and FQNNGV. V was cut by 5 bases and J by 7 bases, with 16 bases left in between. CDR3 nucleotides: TGTGCCAGCAGCAATAGGGACTCCGGGAATACGCAGTATTTT. Amino acid sequence: CASSNRDSGNTQYF.

This clonotype has ten or more counts. V is TRBV7-2 and J is TRBJ1-5; a possible D gene is TRBD1 (5 bases). The CDR3 consists of 15 residues. Germline loops: CDR1 SGHTA, CDR2 FQGNSA. V was shortened by 1 base and J by 4 bases, with 11 bases between the two germline ends. The CDR3 is CASSLEQGLNQPQHF. As DNA, the CDR3 is TGTGCCAGCAGCTTAGAGCAGGGTTTGAATCAGCCCCAGCATTTT.

This clonotype was recorded at least ten times. This chain links TRBV9 with TRBJ2-3; tentative D call: TRBD1 (7 bases). Germline loops: CDR1 SGDLS, CDR2 YYNGEE. The V end lost 2 bases, the J end lost 1 base, and 11 bases lay between the germline ends. The CDR3 totals 15 residues. The CDR3 DNA reads TGTGCCAGCAGCGTCAGGGGGGTCCGCACAGATACGCAGTATTTT. This sequence encodes CASSVRGVRTDTQYF.

At least ten counts were recorded for this clonotype. The gene calls are TRBV12-3 or TRBV12-4 and TRBJ1-2; D perhaps matches TRBD1 (5 bases). The CDR3 length is 12 residues. With 5 bases removed from V and 6 bases from J, the gap between germline ends came to 10 bases. CDR3 sequence (DNA): TGTGCCAGCAGTCACCAGGGAGATGGCTACACCTTC. Its translation is CASSHQGDGYTF.

This clonotype was seen at least ten times. The chain uses TRBV9 and TRBJ2-3; a possible D gene is TRBD1 (6 bases). The germline V and J ends were trimmed by 0 bases and 3 bases, with 14 bases remaining between them. CDR1 is SGDLS and CDR2 is YYNGEE in the germline V gene. This CDR3 spans 16 amino acids. The chain's CDR3 is CASSVGPGVVTDTQYF. CDR3 DNA sequence: TGTGCCAGCAGCGTAGGTCCAGGGGTCGTGACAGATACGCAGTATTTT.

The chain links TRBV5-4 to TRBJ2-2; D gene uncertain. This CDR3 region has 16 residues. Germline CDR1 is SGHNT and CDR2 is YYREEE (reference sequence). V lost 0 bases and J lost 3, with 12 bases in between. The CDR3 region has the DNA TGTGCCAGCAGCTTGGCCGAGAGGCTCGACACCGGGGAGCTGTTTTTT. Translating it yields CASSLAERLDTGELFF.

Notes on this clonotype: One base away lies a much larger clone, so this may be a sequencing read error. The V gene is TRBV6-2 or TRBV6-3, the J gene TRBJ1-5; D may be TRBD1 (5 bases). Germline V CDR1 and CDR2: MNHEY, SVGEGT. V lost 2 bases to trimming and J lost 4 bases, with 27 bases between them. The CDR3 covers 20 residues. CDR3 residues: CASSYRRETDGTRANQPQHF. In nucleotides, the CDR3 is TGTGCCAGCAGTTACCGGCGAGAGACAGACGGTACGAGGGCAAATCAGCCCCAGCATTTT.

This clonotype came up many times. V gene TRBV7-9 combines with J gene TRBJ1-4; D remains ambiguous. The CDR3 has 16 residues. Germline V lookup: CDR1 SEHNR, CDR2 FQNEAQ (reference sequence). Trimming pared 4 bases from V and 0 bases from J, leaving 12 bases between. The CDR3 is CASSSPPGATNEKLFF. CDR3 bases: TGTGCCAGCAGCTCTCCCCCCGGGGCAACTAATGAAAAACTGTTTTTT.

This clonotype occurred many times. The chain is built from TRBV5-1 and TRBJ2-7, with D maybe TRBD2 (5 bases). V lost 7 bases and J 6 bases, leaving 23 bases between the germline ends. Germline V gene data show CDR1 as SGHRS and CDR2 as YFSETQ. This CDR3 region has 15 residues. CDR3 protein: CASASDPGLAGEQYF. The CDR3 DNA reads as TGCGCCAGCGCCTCGGACCCCGGGTTGGCGGGCGAGCAGTACTTC.

The table lists this clonotype with many counts. This chain links TRBV3-1 with TRBJ1-1, with TRBD1 matching 12 bases. Germline V gene data show CDR1 as LGHDT and CDR2 as YNNKEL (reference sequence). Trimming removed 4 bases from V and 1 base from J; junction bases left unmatched: 4. The CDR3 has 16 residues. CDR3 sequence (DNA): TGTGCCAGCAGCCCGGGACAGGGGGCAAGGAACACTGAAGCTTTCTTT. Translated: CASSPGQGARNTEAFF.

This clonotype was recorded at least ten times. V gene TRBV27 combines with J gene TRBJ2-3, with TRBD2 as a possible D gene (6 bases). This CDR3 has 15 amino acids. Germline loops: CDR1 MNHEY, CDR2 SMNVEV (reference sequence). V lost 7 bases, J lost 3 bases, and 17 bases lay in between. DNA for the CDR3: TGTGCCAGCAAGTCAGATACGGGACTGACAGATACGCAGTATTTT. Amino acids: CASKSDTGLTDTQYF.

The gene calls are TRBV2 and TRBJ1-5; D uncertain. Germline V gene sequence: CDR1 SNHLY, CDR2 FYNNEI. The CDR3 has 14 amino acids. Trimming took off 6 bases at V and 6 bases at J, with 15 bases between the two ends. The DNA of the CDR3 is TGTGCCAGCAGCGTGACTTCTTCGAGTCAGCCCCAGCATTTT. It translates to CASSVTSSSQPQHF.

This clonotype was picked up a small number of times. V usage is TRBV10-3 and J usage is TRBJ1-1, with D uncertain. The CDR3 consists of 12 residues. Germline assignment: CDR1 ENHRY and CDR2 SYGVKD. Trimming removed 4 bases from V and 8 bases from J, with 11 bases in between. CDR3 loop: CAISGRTAEAFF. CDR3 DNA: TGTGCCATCAGTGGAAGGACGGCAGAAGCTTTCTTT.

This clonotype was counted ten times or more. The rearrangement uses TRBV6-1 and TRBJ2-1; 8 nucleotides agree with TRBD2. The CDR3 loop spans 15 amino acids. The V segment lost 6 bases and the J segment 5 bases; nucleotides outside the gene matches: 9. The germline CDR1 and CDR2 sequences are MNHNS and SASEGT. The CDR3 spells CASSRAGVVNNEQFF. For the CDR3, the DNA is TGTGCCAGCAGCCGAGCGGGAGTCGTTAACAATGAGCAGTTCTTC.

This chain uses TRBV7-9 with TRBJ1-2; D call uncertain. CDR1 and CDR2 (germline): SEHNR, FQNEAQ (reference sequence). V lost 1 base and J lost 4, with 10 bases in between. The CDR3 sequence is 14 residues long. The CDR3, as DNA: TGTGCCAGCAGCTTAGGCTTCGTCAGCTATGGCTACACCTTC. Its translation is CASSLGFVSYGYTF.

There are many counts of this clonotype. The chain couples TRBV5-4 to TRBJ1-2; TRBD1 might be the D (5 bases). From germline, CDR1 is SGHNT and CDR2 YYREEE (reference sequence). This CDR3 is built from 16 residues. Trimming pared 0 bases from V and 4 bases from J, leaving 16 bases between. Here the CDR3 reads CASSLGRDHRRYGYTF. In DNA, the CDR3 is TGTGCCAGCAGCTTGGGCAGGGACCACCGGCGCTATGGCTACACCTTC.

By share, this clonotype counts as medium-sized (0.01 to 0.1%). The J gene is TRBJ2-1, the V gene TRBV27; D call uncertain. Germline V gives CDR1 MNHEY, CDR2 SMNVEV (reference sequence). The CDR3 consists of 15 residues. V lost 3 bases and J 4 bases, leaving 13 bases between the germline ends. CDR3 loop: CASSLLGDLYNEQFF. The CDR3 bases are TGTGCCAGCAGTTTGTTGGGCGACTTATACAATGAGCAGTTCTTC.